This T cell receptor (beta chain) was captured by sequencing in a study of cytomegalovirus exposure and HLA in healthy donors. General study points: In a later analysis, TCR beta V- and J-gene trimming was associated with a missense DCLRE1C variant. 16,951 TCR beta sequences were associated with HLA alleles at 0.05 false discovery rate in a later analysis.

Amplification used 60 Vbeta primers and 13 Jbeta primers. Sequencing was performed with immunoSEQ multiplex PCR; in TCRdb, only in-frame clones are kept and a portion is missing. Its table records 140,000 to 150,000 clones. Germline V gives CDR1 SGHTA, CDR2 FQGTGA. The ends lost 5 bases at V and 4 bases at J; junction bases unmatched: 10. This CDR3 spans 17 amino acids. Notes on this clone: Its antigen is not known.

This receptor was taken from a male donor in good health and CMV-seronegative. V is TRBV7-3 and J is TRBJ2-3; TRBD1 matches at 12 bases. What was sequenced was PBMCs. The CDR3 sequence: CASSPSGQGARSDTQYF. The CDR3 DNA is TGTGCCAGCAGCCCCTCGGGACAGGGGGCTCGCTCAGATACGCAGTATTTT.